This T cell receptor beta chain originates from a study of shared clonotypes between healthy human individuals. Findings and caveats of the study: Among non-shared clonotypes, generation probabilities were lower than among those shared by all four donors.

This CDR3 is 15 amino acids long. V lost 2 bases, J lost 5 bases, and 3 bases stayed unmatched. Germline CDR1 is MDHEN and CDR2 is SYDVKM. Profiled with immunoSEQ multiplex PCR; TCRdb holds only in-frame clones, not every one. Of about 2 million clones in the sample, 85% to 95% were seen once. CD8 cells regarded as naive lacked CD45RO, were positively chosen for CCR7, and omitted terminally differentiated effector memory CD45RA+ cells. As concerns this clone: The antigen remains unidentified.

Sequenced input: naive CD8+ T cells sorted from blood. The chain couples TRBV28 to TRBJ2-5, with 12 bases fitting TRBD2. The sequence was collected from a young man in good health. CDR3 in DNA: TGTGCCAGCAGTTTAGGGACTAGCGGGCGGGAGACCCAGTACTTC. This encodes CASSLGTSGRETQYF.